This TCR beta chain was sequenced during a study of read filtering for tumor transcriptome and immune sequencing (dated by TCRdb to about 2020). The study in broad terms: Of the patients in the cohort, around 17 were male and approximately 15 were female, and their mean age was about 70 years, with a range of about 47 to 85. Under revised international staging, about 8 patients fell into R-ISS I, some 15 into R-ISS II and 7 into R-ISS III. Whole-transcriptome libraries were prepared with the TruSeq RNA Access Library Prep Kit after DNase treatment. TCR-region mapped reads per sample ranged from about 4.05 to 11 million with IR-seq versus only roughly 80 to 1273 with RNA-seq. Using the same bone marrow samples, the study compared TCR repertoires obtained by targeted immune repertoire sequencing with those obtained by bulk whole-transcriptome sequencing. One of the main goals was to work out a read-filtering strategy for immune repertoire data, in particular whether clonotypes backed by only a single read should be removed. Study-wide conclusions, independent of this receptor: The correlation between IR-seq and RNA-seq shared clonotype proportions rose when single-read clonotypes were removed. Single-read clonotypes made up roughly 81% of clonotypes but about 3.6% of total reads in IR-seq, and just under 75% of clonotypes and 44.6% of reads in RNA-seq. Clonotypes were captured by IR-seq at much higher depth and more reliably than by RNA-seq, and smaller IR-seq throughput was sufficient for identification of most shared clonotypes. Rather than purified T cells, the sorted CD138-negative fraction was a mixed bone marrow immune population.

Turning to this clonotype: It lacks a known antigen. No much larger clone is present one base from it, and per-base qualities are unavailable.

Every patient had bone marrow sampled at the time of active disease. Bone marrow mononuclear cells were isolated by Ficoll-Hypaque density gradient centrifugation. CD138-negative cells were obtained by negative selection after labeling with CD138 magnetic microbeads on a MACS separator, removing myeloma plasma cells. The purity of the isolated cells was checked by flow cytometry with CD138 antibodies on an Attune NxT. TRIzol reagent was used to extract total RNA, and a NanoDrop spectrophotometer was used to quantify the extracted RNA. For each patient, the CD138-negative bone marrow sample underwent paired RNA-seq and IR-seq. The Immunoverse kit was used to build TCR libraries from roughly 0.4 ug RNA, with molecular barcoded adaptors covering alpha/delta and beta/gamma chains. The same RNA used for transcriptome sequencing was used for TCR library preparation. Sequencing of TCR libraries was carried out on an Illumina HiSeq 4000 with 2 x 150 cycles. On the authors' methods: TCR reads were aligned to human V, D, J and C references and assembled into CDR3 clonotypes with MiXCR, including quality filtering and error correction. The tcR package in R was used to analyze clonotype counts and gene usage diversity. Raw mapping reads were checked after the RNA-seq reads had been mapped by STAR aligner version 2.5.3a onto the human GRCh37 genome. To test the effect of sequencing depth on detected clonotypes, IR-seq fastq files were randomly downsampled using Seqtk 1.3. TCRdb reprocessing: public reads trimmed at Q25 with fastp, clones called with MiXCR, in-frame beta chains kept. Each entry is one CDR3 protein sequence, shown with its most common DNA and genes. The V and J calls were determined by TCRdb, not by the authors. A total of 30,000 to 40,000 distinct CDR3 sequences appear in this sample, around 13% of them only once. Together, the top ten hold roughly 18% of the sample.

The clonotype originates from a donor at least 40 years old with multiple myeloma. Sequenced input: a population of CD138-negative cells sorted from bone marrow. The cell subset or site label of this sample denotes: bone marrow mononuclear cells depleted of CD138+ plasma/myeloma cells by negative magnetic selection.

The CDR3 in this case is CASSSAPGYGGDTQYF. The bases read TGCGCCAGCAGCTCGGCCCCGGGCTATGGGGGGGATACGCAGTATTTT. Recombination linked TRBV5-1 to TRBJ2-3; a weak D assignment points to TRBD2 (6 bases agree). The CDR3, cysteine through phenylalanine, is 16 amino acids long. Just the 48-base CDR3 DNA is kept, in frame starting at base 1. The germline V gene specifies SGHRS as CDR1 and YFSETQ as CDR2. The V and J ends are trimmed by 3 bases and 6 bases, leaving 20 bases between them.